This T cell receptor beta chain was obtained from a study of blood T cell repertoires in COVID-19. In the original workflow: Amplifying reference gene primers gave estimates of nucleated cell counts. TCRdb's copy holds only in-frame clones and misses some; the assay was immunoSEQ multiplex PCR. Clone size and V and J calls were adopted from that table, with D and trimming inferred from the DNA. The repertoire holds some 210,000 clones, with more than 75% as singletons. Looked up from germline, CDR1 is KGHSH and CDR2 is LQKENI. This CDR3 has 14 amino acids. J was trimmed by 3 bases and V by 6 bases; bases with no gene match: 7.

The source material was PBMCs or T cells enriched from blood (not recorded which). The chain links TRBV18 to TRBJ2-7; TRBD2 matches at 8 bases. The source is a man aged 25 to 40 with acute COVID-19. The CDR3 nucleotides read TGTGCCAGCTCGCCTTCCGGGGGGGGCTACGAGCAGTACTTC. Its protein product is CASSPSGGGYEQYF.